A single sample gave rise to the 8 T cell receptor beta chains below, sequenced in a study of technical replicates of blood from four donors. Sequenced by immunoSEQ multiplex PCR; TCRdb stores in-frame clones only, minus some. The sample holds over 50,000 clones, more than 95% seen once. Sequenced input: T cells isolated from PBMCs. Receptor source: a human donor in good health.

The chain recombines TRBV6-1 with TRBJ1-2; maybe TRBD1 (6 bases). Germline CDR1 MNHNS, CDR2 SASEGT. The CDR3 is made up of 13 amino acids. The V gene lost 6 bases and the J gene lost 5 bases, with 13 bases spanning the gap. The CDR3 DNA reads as TGTGCCAGCAGGAGGACAGTTTTTTATGGCTACACCTTC. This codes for CASRRTVFYGYTF.

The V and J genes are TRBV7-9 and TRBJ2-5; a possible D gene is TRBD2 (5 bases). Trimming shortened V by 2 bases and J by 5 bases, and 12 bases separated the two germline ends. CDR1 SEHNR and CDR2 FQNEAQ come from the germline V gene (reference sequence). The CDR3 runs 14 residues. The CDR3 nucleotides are TGTGCCAGCAGCTTAAATGGGCGAGGGGAGACCCAGTACTTC. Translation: CASSLNGRGETQYF.

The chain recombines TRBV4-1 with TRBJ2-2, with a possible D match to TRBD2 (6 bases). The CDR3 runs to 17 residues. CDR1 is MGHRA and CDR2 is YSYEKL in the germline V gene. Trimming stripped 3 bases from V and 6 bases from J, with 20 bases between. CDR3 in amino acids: CASSHQTFGGYAGELFF. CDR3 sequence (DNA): TGCGCCAGCAGCCACCAAACGTTCGGGGGATACGCCGGGGAGCTGTTTTTT.

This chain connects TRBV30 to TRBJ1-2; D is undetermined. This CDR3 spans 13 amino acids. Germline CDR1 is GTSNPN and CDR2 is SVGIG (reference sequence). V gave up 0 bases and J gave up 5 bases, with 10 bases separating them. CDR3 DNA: TGTGCCTGGAGTGTATCCGGGTTTTATGGCTACACCTTC. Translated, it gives CAWSVSGFYGYTF.

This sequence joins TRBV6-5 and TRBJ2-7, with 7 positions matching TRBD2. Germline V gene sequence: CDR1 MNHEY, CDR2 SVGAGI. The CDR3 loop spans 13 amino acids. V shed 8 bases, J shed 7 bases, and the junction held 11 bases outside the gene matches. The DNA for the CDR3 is TGTGCCAGCTCTCCTTGGGGGGGGTATGAGCAGTACTTC. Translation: CASSPWGGYEQYF.

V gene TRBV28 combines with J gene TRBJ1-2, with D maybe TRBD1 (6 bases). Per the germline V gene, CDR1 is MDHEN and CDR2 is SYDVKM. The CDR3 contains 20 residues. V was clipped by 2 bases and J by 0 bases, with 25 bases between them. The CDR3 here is CASSLLLGTNRLDPNYGYTF. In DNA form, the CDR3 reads TGTGCCAGCAGTTTACTACTCGGGACAAATCGGCTCGACCCTAACTATGGCTACACCTTC.

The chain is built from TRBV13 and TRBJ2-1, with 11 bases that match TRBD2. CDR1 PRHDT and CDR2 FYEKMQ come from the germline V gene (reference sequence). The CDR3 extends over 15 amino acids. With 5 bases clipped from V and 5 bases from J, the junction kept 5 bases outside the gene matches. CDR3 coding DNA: TGTGCCAGCAGCCCCCGACTAGCGGGAAACAATGAGCAGTTCTTC. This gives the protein CASSPRLAGNNEQFF.

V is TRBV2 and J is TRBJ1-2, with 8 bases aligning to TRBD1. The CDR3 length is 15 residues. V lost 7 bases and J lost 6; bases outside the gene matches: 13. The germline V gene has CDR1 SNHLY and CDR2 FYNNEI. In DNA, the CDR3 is TGTGCCAGCAACAGGGGGGAGGTTGAGGGTAATGGCTACACCTTC. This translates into CASNRGEVEGNGYTF.